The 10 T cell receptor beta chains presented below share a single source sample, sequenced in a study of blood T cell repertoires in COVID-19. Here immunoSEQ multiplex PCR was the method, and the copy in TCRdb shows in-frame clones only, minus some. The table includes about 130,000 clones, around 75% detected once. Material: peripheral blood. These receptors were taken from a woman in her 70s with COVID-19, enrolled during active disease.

CDR3 coding DNA: TGTGCCAGCAGTGAACGGGGGATCGTTAATTCACCCCTCCACTTT. Encoded protein: CASSERGIVNSPLHF. The rearrangement joins TRBV25-1 to TRBJ1-6; D might be TRBD1 (5 bases). Germline values: CDR1 MGHDK, CDR2 SYGVNS. CDR3 length: 15 residues. Trimming left V 2 bases short and J 6 bases short, with 11 bases between.

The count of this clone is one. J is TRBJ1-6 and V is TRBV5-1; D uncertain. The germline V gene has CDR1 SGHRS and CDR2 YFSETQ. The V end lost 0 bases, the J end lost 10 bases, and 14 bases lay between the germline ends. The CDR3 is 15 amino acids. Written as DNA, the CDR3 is TGCGCCAGCAGCTTGGGCCCCATGGGAGAATCACCCCTCCACTTT. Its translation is CASSLGPMGESPLHF.

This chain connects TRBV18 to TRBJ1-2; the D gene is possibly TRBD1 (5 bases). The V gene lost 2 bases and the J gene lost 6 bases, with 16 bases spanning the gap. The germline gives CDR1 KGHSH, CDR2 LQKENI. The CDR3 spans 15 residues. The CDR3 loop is CASSPAEGRGDGYTF. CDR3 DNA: TGTGCCAGCTCACCAGCGGAAGGGAGGGGAGATGGCTACACCTTC. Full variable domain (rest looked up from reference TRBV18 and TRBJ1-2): NAGVMQNPRHLVRRRGQEARLRCSPMKGHSHVYWYRQLPEEGLKFMVYLQKENIIDESGMPKERFSAEFPKEGPSILRIQQVVRGDSAAYFCASSPAEGRGDGYTFGSGTRLTVV.

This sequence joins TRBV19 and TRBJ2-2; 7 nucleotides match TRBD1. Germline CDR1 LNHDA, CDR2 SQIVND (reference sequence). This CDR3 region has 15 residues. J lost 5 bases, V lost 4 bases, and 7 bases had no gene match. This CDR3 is CASSRQGATTGELFF. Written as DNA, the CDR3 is TGTGCCAGTAGTAGACAGGGAGCAACAACCGGGGAGCTGTTTTTT.

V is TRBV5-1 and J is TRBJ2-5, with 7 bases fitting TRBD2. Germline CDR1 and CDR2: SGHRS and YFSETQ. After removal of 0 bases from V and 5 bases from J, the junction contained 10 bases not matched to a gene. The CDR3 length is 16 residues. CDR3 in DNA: TGCGCCAGCAGCTTGGGGGGGACTACCCTTGGGGAGACCCAGTACTTC. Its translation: CASSLGGTTLGETQYF.

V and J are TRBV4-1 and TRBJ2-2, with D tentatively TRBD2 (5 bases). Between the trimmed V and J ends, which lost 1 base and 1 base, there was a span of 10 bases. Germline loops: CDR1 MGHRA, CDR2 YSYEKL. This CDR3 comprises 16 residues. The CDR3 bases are TGCGCCAGCAGCCAAGTGGCCAGCGGGAACACCGGGGAGCTGTTTTTT. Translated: CASSQVASGNTGELFF.

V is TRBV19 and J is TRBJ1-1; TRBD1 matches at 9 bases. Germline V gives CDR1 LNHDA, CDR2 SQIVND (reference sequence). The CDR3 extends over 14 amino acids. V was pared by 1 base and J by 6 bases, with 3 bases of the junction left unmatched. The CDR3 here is CASSIGQGGAEAFF. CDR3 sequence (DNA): TGTGCCAGTAGTATAGGACAGGGGGGCGCTGAAGCTTTCTTT. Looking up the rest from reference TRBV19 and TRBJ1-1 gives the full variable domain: DGGITQSPKYLFRKEGQNVTLSCEQNLNHDAMYWYRQDPGQGLRLIYYSQIVNDFQKGDIAEGYSVSREKKESFPLTVTSAQKNPTAFYLCASSIGQGGAEAFFGQGTRLTVV.

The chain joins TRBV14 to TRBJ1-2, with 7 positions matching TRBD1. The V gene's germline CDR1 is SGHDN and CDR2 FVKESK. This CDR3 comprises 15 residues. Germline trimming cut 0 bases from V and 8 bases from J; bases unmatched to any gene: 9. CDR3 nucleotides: TGTGCCAGCAGCCAAGATATGAGGACAGGCCGCGGCTACACCTTC. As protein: CASSQDMRTGRGYTF. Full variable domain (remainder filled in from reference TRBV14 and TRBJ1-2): EAGVTQFPSHSVIEKGQTVTLRCDPISGHDNLYWYRRVMGKEIKFLLHFVKESKQDESGMPNNRFLAERTGGTYSTLKVQPAELEDSGVYFCASSQDMRTGRGYTFGSGTRLTVV.

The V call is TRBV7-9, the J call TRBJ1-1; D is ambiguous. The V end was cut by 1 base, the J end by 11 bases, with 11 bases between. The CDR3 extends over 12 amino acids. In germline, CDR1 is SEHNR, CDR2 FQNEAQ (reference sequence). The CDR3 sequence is CASSLDEGWAFF. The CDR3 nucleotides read TGTGCCAGCAGCTTAGACGAGGGTTGGGCTTTCTTT. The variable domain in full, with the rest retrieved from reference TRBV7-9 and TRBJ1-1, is DTGVSQNPRHKITKRGQNVTFRCDPISEHNRLYWYRQTLGQGPEFLTYFQNEAQLEKSRLLSDRFSAERPKGSFSTLEIQRTEQGDSAMYLCASSLDEGWAFFGQGTRLTVV.

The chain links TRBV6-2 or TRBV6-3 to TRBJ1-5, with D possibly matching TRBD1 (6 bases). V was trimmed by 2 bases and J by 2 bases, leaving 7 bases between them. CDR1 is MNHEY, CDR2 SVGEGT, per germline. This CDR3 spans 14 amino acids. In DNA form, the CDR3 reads TGTGCCAGCAGTTACCGACAGGGCAATCAGCCCCAGCATTTT. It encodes CASSYRQGNQPQHF.